The clone carrying this T cell receptor (beta chain) came up a few times. Using RNA transcripts as the source, TCR beta CDR3 regions were amplified. The HTBI primer set was used in a first-round RT-PCR of the TCR CDR3. MiXCR was run by TCRdb on the multiplex PCR reads, yielding one entry per CDR3 protein. The sample has about 770,000 distinct CDR3 sequences; approximately 18% are singletons. This entry belongs to a study of T cells in Graves' hyperthyroidism and ophthalmopathy. The patients, who ranged from 18 to 65 in age, presented with newly diagnosed hyperthyroidism lasting under 2 months. This sample holds PBMCs from 8 to 10 ml fresh peripheral blood. Germline trimming cut 3 bases from V and 3 bases from J; bases unmatched to any gene: 11. This CDR3 spans 16 amino acids. Germline CDR1 is SGDLS and CDR2 is YYNGEE.

Sequencing was carried out using blood. This TCR was recovered from a woman aged 45 to 65 with Graves' hyperthyroidism that later progressed to Graves' ophthalmopathy. The chain couples TRBV9 to TRBJ1-2; TRBD1 matches 7 bases. The CDR3 bases are TGTGCCAGCAGCGACCCACGGGACAGCCTCTACTATGGCTACACCTTC. This gives the protein CASSDPRDSLYYGYTF.